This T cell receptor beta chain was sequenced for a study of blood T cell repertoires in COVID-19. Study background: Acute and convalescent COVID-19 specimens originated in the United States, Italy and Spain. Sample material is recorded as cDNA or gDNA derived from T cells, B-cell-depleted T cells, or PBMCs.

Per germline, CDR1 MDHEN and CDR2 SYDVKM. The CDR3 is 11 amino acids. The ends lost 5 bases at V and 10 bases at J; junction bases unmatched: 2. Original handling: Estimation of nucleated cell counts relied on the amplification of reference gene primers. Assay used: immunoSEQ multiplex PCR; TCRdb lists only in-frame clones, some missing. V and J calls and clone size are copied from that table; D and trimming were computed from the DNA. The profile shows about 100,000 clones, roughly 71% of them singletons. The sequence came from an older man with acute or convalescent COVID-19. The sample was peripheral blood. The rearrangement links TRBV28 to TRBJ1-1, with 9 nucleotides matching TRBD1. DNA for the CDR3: TGTGCCAGCAGTCTGGACAGGGGAGCTTTCTTT. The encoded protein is CASSLDRGAFF.